This T cell receptor beta chain is from a study of a mutant IDH1 vaccine in newly diagnosed glioma. For the study at large: Of the patients given treatment, around 62% were male and about 38% were female, and a mean age of about 44 years was recorded.

Produced via immunoSEQ multiplex PCR; TCRdb's table is partial and in-frame only. The table includes around 50,000 clones, less than 85% detected once. Comment on this clone: The antigen is not known.

As to time point: week 47, end of study. Mutant IDH1 20-mer peptide, at 300 ug, made up each vaccine dose, with topical imiquimod. V was clipped by 0 bases and J by 3 bases, with 10 bases between them. Per germline, CDR1 SGDLS and CDR2 YYNGEE. This CDR3 is 14 amino acids long. The chain carries TRBV9 and TRBJ2-7; no firm D call. The input for sequencing was PBMCs, taken from a glioma patient whose treatment included an IDH1 peptide vaccine. This sequence was found in a young woman with glioma. Some clones in this sample may be carry-over from other donors' samples. The CDR3 region has the DNA TGTGCCAGCAGCGTAGACCGATCTGGCTACGAGCAGTACTTC. Its protein is CASSVDRSGYEQYF.